Below, 29 T cell receptor beta chains from the same sample are listed, as sequenced in a study of blood T cells in healthy people across ages. Then a second PCR, running roughly 7 to 11 cycles, was carried out with a sample-barcoded 5' primer and a J-beta primer mix. Using its own MiXCR run on the 5' RACE reads, TCRdb lists one record per CDR3 protein. In the table there are fewer than 800,000 distinct CDR3 sequences, approximately 49% of which are singletons. The material sequenced was blood. Source of these receptors: a woman aged 60 to 75 in good health.

The table lists this clonotype with many counts. This chain links TRBV29-1 with TRBJ2-7; 8 bases align to TRBD1. The CDR3 loop spans 16 amino acids. With V trimmed by 0 bases and J by 3 bases, 10 bases remained unmatched. Per germline, CDR1 SQVTM and CDR2 ANQGSEA. The CDR3 DNA reads as TGCAGCGTTGAAGATGTCGGGCAGGGGGCTCTCTACGAGCAGTACTTC. Translation: CSVEDVGQGALYEQYF.

This chain connects TRBV7-9 to TRBJ2-1, with 9 bases fitting TRBD1. The trim removed 5 bases at V and 0 bases at J, leaving 14 bases unmatched. CDR3 size: 19 residues. The germline gives CDR1 SEHNR, CDR2 FQNEAQ (reference sequence). CDR3 residues: CASSHGTGLLTDSYNEQFF. The DNA of the CDR3 is TGTGCCAGCAGCCACGGGACAGGGCTCCTGACTGACTCCTACAATGAGCAGTTCTTC.

This clonotype was found a few times. Here the CDR3 reads CASSPFGGHQNEQFF. The CDR3 DNA reads as TGTGCCAGCAGCCCGTTCGGCGGGCATCAAAATGAGCAGTTCTTC. The rearrangement uses TRBV11-3 and TRBJ2-1, with a tentative D call TRBD2 (5 bases). Trimming shortened V by 5 bases and J by 7 bases, and 18 bases separated the two germline ends. The CDR3 consists of 15 residues. CDR1 and CDR2 from the germline V gene are SGHNT and YENEEA.

V is TRBV15 and J is TRBJ2-7, with 12 positions matching TRBD2. J lost 1 base, V lost 0 bases, and 10 bases had no gene match. Per the germline V gene, CDR1 is LNHNV and CDR2 is YYDKDF (reference sequence). CDR3 length: 19 residues. This chain's CDR3 is CATSRDRASGRALSYEQYF. The CDR3 DNA reads TGTGCCACCAGCAGAGATCGGGCTAGCGGGAGGGCCCTATCCTACGAGCAGTACTTC. Full variable domain (missing parts from reference TRBV15 and TRBJ2-7): DAMVIQNPRYQVTQFGKPVTLSCSQTLNHNVMYWYQQKSSQAPKLLFHYYDKDFNNEADTPDNFQSRRPNTSFCFLDIRSPGLGDTAMYLCATSRDRASGRALSYEQYFGPGTRLTVT.

This clonotype was detected ten times or more. V is TRBV7-2 and J is TRBJ2-7; D gene uncertain. The CDR3 is 15 residues long. V was shortened by 1 base and J by 2 bases, with 12 bases between the two germline ends. The germline V gene has CDR1 SGHTA and CDR2 FQGNSA. In DNA form, the CDR3 reads TGTGCCAGCAGCTTAGGCCCGCGAAACACCTACGAGCAGTACTTC. Its translation: CASSLGPRNTYEQYF.

This chain uses TRBV7-2 with TRBJ2-5; 15 bases are shared with TRBD2. This CDR3 is built from 15 residues. J gave up 4 bases and V 4 bases, and 1 base lay outside the gene matches. CDR1 and CDR2 (germline): SGHTA, FQGNSA. CDR3: CASSWGLAGGETQYF. The CDR3 DNA sequence: TGTGCCAGCAGCTGGGGACTAGCGGGAGGAGAGACCCAGTACTTC.

The chain joins TRBV7-2 to TRBJ2-7, with TRBD2 identical over 15 bases. The V segment lost 5 bases and the J segment 7 bases; nucleotides outside the gene matches: 9. There are 16 residues in the CDR3. CDR1 is SGHTA, CDR2 FQGNSA, per germline. This chain's CDR3 is CASSKGLAGGSGEQYF. CDR3 bases: TGTGCCAGCAGCAAGGGACTAGCGGGAGGAAGCGGTGAGCAGTACTTC.

The chain joins TRBV5-1 to TRBJ1-2; D is unresolved. The length of the CDR3 is 14 residues. Germline V lookup: CDR1 SGHRS, CDR2 YFSETQ. Trimming stripped 4 bases from V and 0 bases from J, with 10 bases between. CDR3 in amino acids: CASSVEVSNYGYTF. For the CDR3, the DNA is TGCGCCAGCAGCGTGGAAGTCTCTAACTATGGCTACACCTTC.

This chain connects TRBV28 to TRBJ1-2, with a tentative D call TRBD1 (6 bases). The CDR3 is made up of 15 amino acids. V lost 5 bases and J 7 bases, leaving 20 bases between the germline ends. CDR1 and CDR2 (germline): MDHEN, SYDVKM. Here the CDR3 reads CASSPGRRGGSGYTF. The CDR3 nucleotides are TGTGCCAGCAGTCCGGGGCGCAGGGGAGGTTCTGGCTACACCTTC.

This chain joins TRBV14 and TRBJ2-1; no reliable D call. This CDR3 is built from 14 residues. The V and J ends lost 1 base and 9 bases respectively, with 13 bases between them. Germline V gene sequence: CDR1 SGHDN, CDR2 FVKESK. The CDR3 loop reads CASSQVPGYSEQFF. The CDR3 coding sequence is TGTGCCAGCAGCCAAGTCCCCGGGTATAGTGAGCAGTTCTTC.

The J gene is TRBJ2-1, the V gene TRBV20-1; 11 positions agree with TRBD2. Germline CDR1 reads DFQATT; CDR2 reads SNEGSKA (reference sequence). Losses at the gene ends were 0 bases for V and 8 bases for J; bases not matched to a gene: 6. This CDR3 comprises 15 residues. CDR3 DNA: TGCAGTGCTAGAGATCCTAGCGGGGGGACGTATGAGCAGTTCTTC. Encoded protein: CSARDPSGGTYEQFF.

The chain links TRBV20-1 to TRBJ2-5; D possibly corresponds to TRBD2 (6 bases). With 4 bases removed from V and 5 bases from J, the gap between germline ends came to 14 bases. Germline assignment: CDR1 DFQATT and CDR2 SNEGSKA (reference sequence). This CDR3 contains 13 residues. The CDR3 spells CSATAGTGETQYF. In DNA form, the CDR3 reads TGCAGTGCTACAGCTGGGACTGGGGAGACCCAGTACTTC.

This chain connects TRBV20-1 to TRBJ2-1, with TRBD1 identical over 11 bases. With V trimmed by 5 bases and J by 0 bases, 6 bases remained unmatched. The CDR3 is 16 amino acids. The germline gives CDR1 DFQATT, CDR2 SNEGSKA (reference sequence). The CDR3 region is CSAGVDRGPSYNEQFF. The CDR3 bases are TGCAGTGCTGGAGTGGACAGGGGGCCCTCCTACAATGAGCAGTTCTTC.

This chain links TRBV2 with TRBJ2-4, with TRBD2 identical over 8 bases. The J call may be incorrect, as the DNA end agrees better with TRBJ2-7. The CDR3 extends over 15 amino acids. Germline V lookup: CDR1 SNHLY, CDR2 FYNNEI. The CDR3 is CASTILAGPTYEQYF. The CDR3 region has the DNA TGTGCCAGCACCATTCTAGCGGGTCCAACCTACGAGCAGTACTTC.

In this sample, this clonotype turned up a few times. V and J are TRBV20-1 and TRBJ2-5; D assignment may be TRBD1 or TRBD2 (5 bases each). Trimming stripped 4 bases from V and 4 bases from J, with 13 bases between. The CDR3 contains 13 residues. CDR1 is DFQATT, CDR2 SNEGSKA, per germline (reference sequence). This CDR3 reads CSAKRGVRETQYF. CDR3 sequence (DNA): TGCAGTGCTAAAAGGGGAGTCCGAGAGACCCAGTACTTC.

CDR3 in amino acids: CASSQDNGGLEYEQYF. CDR3 coding DNA: TGCGCCAGCAGCCAAGATAACGGGGGGCTTGAGTATGAGCAGTACTTC. This chain uses TRBV4-3 with TRBJ2-5; the D gene is possibly TRBD2 (7 bases). The CDR3 loop spans 16 amino acids. V was pared by 0 bases and J by 11 bases, with 22 bases between. The V gene's germline CDR1 is LGHNA and CDR2 YSLEER.

In this sample, this clonotype turned up once. V and J are TRBV5-4 and TRBJ2-1; a weak D match, TRBD2 (7 bases). This CDR3 has 15 residues. V lost 5 bases, J lost 5 bases, and 17 bases lay in between. CDR1 and CDR2 from the germline V gene are SGHNT and YYREEE (reference sequence). CDR3 amino acids: CASSGGASGNNEQFF. The DNA for the CDR3 is TGTGCCAGCAGTGGGGGGGCATCGGGAAACAATGAGCAGTTCTTC.

This clonotype was observed a few times. This chain links TRBV3-1 with TRBJ1-1; weak D call: TRBD1 (6 bases). The CDR3 extends over 13 amino acids. The V and J ends lost 8 bases and 5 bases respectively, with 15 bases between them. Germline-derived CDR1 and CDR2 are LGHDT and YNNKEL (reference sequence). CDR3 coding DNA: TGTGCCAGCGGATTCAGGGGAAAGACTGAAGCTTTCTTT. Protein product: CASGFRGKTEAFF.

This clonotype was detected only a few times. The V and J genes are TRBV7-9 and TRBJ2-3; 9 nucleotides line up with TRBD2. Germline loops: CDR1 SEHNR, CDR2 FQNEAQ (reference sequence). Trimming removed 3 bases from V and 4 bases from J; junction bases left unmatched: 8. This CDR3 has 16 residues. The CDR3 sequence is CASSLASGRWADTQYF. The CDR3 DNA follows: TGTGCCAGCAGCTTGGCCAGCGGGAGGTGGGCAGATACGCAGTATTTT.

In its sample, this clonotype was seen a few times. J is TRBJ2-4 and V is TRBV29-1; possibly TRBD1 or TRBD2 for D (6 bases each). Germline lookup yields CDR1 SQVTM and CDR2 ANQGSEA. V lost 4 bases to trimming and J lost 13 bases, with 17 bases between them. The CDR3 runs to 12 residues. The CDR3 sequence: CSVVQGSGGQYF. CDR3 DNA sequence: TGCAGCGTTGTTCAGGGGAGTGGGGGGCAGTACTTC.

The chain recombines TRBV7-2 with TRBJ2-5, with 7 nucleotides matching TRBD2. The CDR3 has 16 residues. The trim removed 1 base at V and 5 bases at J, leaving 10 bases unmatched. Germline-derived CDR1 and CDR2 are SGHTA and FQGNSA. CDR3: CASSLVIQRGGETQYF. CDR3 nucleotide sequence: TGTGCCAGCAGCTTAGTGATCCAGCGGGGAGGCGAGACCCAGTACTTC.

This chain links TRBV5-1 with TRBJ2-1; 7 bases are shared with TRBD1. Germline V gene sequence: CDR1 SGHRS, CDR2 YFSETQ. The CDR3 runs to 14 residues. V gave up 4 bases and J gave up 4 bases; unmatched junction bases: 5. The CDR3 spells CASSLGQEYNEQFF. The CDR3 DNA is TGCGCCAGCAGCCTAGGACAGGAATACAATGAGCAGTTCTTC.

This clonotype was recorded a few times. This chain joins TRBV20-1 and TRBJ2-5, with a weak D call TRBD1 (6 bases). Germline V lookup: CDR1 DFQATT, CDR2 SNEGSKA (reference sequence). This CDR3 region has 12 residues. The chain's CDR3 is CSPTGKQETQYF. The CDR3 bases are TGCAGCCCCACAGGGAAACAAGAGACCCAGTACTTC.

The rearrangement joins TRBV2 to TRBJ2-5, with unresolved D. The ends were cut back, 1 base at V and 7 bases at J, with 7 bases in the middle. Germline V gene sequence: CDR1 SNHLY, CDR2 FYNNEI. The CDR3 extends over 12 amino acids. The CDR3 sequence is CASSEDRGTQYF. CDR3 in DNA: TGTGCCAGCAGTGAAGACAGAGGGACCCAGTACTTC.

Details on this clonotype: One end of the junction fails to match germline, which may point to a read error. This rearrangement joins TRBV13 to TRBJ2-5; TRBD1 is a possible D gene (6 bases). Germline lookup yields CDR1 PRHDT and CDR2 FYEKMQ (reference sequence). CDR3 length equals 14 residues. Here the CDR3 DNA reads TGTACCAGCAGCCGCCGGGACACCCAAGAGACCCAGTACTTC. Encoded protein: CTSSRRDTQETQYF.

The table lists this clonotype with a few counts. The gene calls are TRBV11-2 and TRBJ2-1; 11 nucleotides align to TRBD2. This CDR3 region has 15 residues. V lost 5 bases to trimming and J lost 9 bases; unmatched junction nucleotides: 9. Germline CDR1 SGHAT, CDR2 FQNNGV. The DNA for the CDR3 is TGTGCCAGCAGCGTGACTAGCGGGAATCGTCGTGAGCAGTTCTTC. Protein sequence: CASSVTSGNRREQFF.

The rearrangement uses TRBV5-1 and TRBJ2-7; the D gene is possibly TRBD1 (7 bases). The CDR3 has 14 amino acids. With 0 bases removed from V and 5 bases from J, the gap between germline ends came to 12 bases. Germline V gene lookup returns CDR1 SGHRS and CDR2 YFSETQ. Written as DNA, the CDR3 is TGCGCCAGCAGCTTGGGGCAGGGGGGCGACGAGCAGTACTTC. Protein: CASSLGQGGDEQYF.

In DNA form, the CDR3 reads TGTGCTAGTGCGCCCGGGACGTCGAGGGGCAATGAGCAGTTCTTC. It yields the protein CASAPGTSRGNEQFF. The chain links TRBV12-5 to TRBJ2-1, with D perhaps matching TRBD1 or TRBD2 (5 bases each). The V gene lost 7 bases and the J gene lost 6 bases, with 19 bases spanning the gap. Germline lookup yields CDR1 LGHNT and CDR2 FRNRAP. The CDR3 covers 15 residues.

Notes on this clonotype: A much larger clone lies one base from this, so it may be a read error. This chain connects TRBV28 to TRBJ2-7; 12 bases agree with TRBD2. Germline V gene sequence: CDR1 MDHEN, CDR2 SYDVKM. This CDR3 comprises 13 residues. The CDR3 spells CASRTSGSYKQYF. CDR3 nucleotide sequence: TGTGCCAGCAGGACTAGCGGGAGCTACAAGCAGTACTTC.